This T cell receptor (beta chain) was identified in a study of identical twins. Overall study findings and caveats: Diverse VJ usage suggested most zero-insertion clonotypes were not invariant T cells.

TCRdb re-derived calls from the 5' RACE reads in MiXCR, one entry per CDR3 protein. The profile shows a few hundred thousand distinct CDR3 sequences, about 13% of them singletons. V lost 6 bases and J 6 bases, leaving 12 bases between the germline ends. The CDR3 totals 12 residues. This clonotype was observed many times. Its antigen is undetermined. These same records also appear under a second study, on yellow fever vaccine responses in identical twins.

Input material: memory (CD45RO+) T cells sorted from blood. The sequence came from a woman younger than 30 in good health. The rearrangement joins TRBV12-3 or TRBV12-4 to TRBJ2-7, with D possibly TRBD2 on 5 matching bases. CDR3 in amino acids: CASSLTRGEQYF. In DNA, the CDR3 is TGTGCCAGCAGCTTAACTAGAGGCGAGCAGTACTTC.